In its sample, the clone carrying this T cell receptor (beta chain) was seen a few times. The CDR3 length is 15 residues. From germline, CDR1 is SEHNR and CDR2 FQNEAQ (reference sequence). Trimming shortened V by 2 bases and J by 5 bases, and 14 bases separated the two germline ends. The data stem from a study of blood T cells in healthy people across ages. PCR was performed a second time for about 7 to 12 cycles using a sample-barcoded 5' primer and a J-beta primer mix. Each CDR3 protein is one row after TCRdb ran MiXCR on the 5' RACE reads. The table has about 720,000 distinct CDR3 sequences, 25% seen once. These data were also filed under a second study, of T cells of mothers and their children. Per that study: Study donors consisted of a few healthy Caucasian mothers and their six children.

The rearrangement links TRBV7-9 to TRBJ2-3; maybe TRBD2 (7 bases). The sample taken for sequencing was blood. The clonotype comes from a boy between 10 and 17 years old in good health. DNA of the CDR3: TGTGCCAGCAGCTTAATTCGGGGGGCAAAAGATACGCAGTATTTT. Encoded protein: CASSLIRGAKDTQYF.